This T cell receptor beta chain was captured in a study of cytomegalovirus exposure and HLA in healthy donors. Study-level information: An analysis done earlier identified around 100 million unique TCR beta sequences from 150 million to 200 million T cells.

The CDR3 loop spans 15 amino acids. Germline loops: CDR1 MNHEY, CDR2 SMNVEV (reference sequence). Unmatched junction bases numbered 6, after V lost 3 bases and J lost 7 bases. The PCR employed 60 Vbeta primers together with 13 Jbeta primers. Per the original data handling: About 12 million of some 80 million unique TCR beta chains were shared, per a later count. Clones were read by immunoSEQ multiplex PCR, and TCRdb kept only the in-frame ones, dropping some. Clone size and the V and J calls come from that table; the DNA yielded D and trimming. This table has over 130,000 clones, 70% to 85% appearing once.

This clonotype was obtained from a male donor in good health and CMV-seronegative. Sequenced input: PBMCs. The chain recombines TRBV27 with TRBJ2-1, with 10 positions matching TRBD2. CDR3 loop: CASSFSSGSKNEQFF. The CDR3 DNA sequence: TGTGCCAGCAGTTTTTCTAGCGGGAGTAAAAATGAGCAGTTCTTC.